The 16 T cell receptor delta chains below come from one sample, sequenced in a study of delta chains in infants with herpesvirus infections. TCR cDNA was made from PBMC RNA with gamma- and delta-chain-specific primers. TCRdb ran CATT on the RT-PCR reads. The sample has 950 to 1,500 delta-chain clones, roughly 30% seen once. Source: peripheral blood, taken at time point 1 of longitudinal follow-up. The source is a human donor who was a Ugandan infant, either HIV-exposed or HIV-unexposed (not recorded which).

This clone was recorded a few times. CDR3 sequence reads: CALGSLGGYADDKLIF. Here the CDR3 DNA reads TGTGCTCTTGGAAGCCTAGGGGGTTACGCGGACGATAAACTCATCTTT. The chain has TRDV1 and TRDJ1; D is perhaps TRDD3 (5 bases). V lost 6 bases and J lost 4, with 21 bases in between. The CDR3 has 16 amino acids. Germline V lookup: CDR1 TSWWSYY, CDR2 QGS.

Concerning this clone itself: A much more abundant neighbour one base away suggests this may be a read error. This same CDR3 is encoded by further DNA sequences in the sample. The chain carries TRDV1 and TRDJ1; TRDD3 matches at 10 bases. Germline V CDR1 and CDR2: TSWWSYY, QGS. CDR3 size: 18 residues. The V gene end was trimmed by 5 bases and the J gene end by 4 bases; junction bases not matched to a gene: 16. DNA for the CDR3: TGTGCTCTTGGGCCACCACATGACCTACTGGGGGATCTCGATAAACTCATCTTT. Protein sequence: CALGPPHDLLGDLDKLIF.

This clone is deemed large. This chain connects TRDV1 to TRDJ1, with 8 bases aligning to TRDD3. The CDR3 spans 22 residues. With V trimmed by 2 bases and J by 0 bases, 23 bases remained unmatched. From germline, CDR1 is TSWWSYY and CDR2 QGS. The CDR3 DNA follows: TGTGCTCTTGGGGAAGGGCCGAGAATAGTGGGTACTGGGGGCTCGTACACCGATAAACTCATCTTT. Amino acid sequence: CALGEGPRIVGTGGSYTDKLIF.

The chain combines TRDV1 with TRDJ1; 10 bases are shared with TRDD3. CDR3 length: 20 residues. Germline V lookup: CDR1 TSWWSYY, CDR2 QGS. V lost 0 bases to trimming and J lost 3 bases; unmatched junction nucleotides: 16. The CDR3 DNA is TGTGCTCTTGGGGAACTAATCTTCGCCAGTTACTGGGGGATGGCCGATAAACTCATCTTT. This gives the protein CALGELIFASYWGMADKLIF.

The chain is built from TRDV1 and TRDJ1, with 7 bases aligning to TRDD2. V gave up 1 base and J gave up 8 bases; unmatched junction bases: 13. CDR1 is TSWWSYY and CDR2 is QGS in the germline V gene. The CDR3 runs to 16 residues. CDR3 DNA sequence: TGTGCTCTTGGGGAACACCATTCCTACGGGGCTAGGAAACTCATCTTT. Amino acid sequence: CALGEHHSYGARKLIF.

For this clone: The same CDR3 arises from other DNA sequences in this sample as well. The chain carries TRDV1 and TRDJ1; 12 bases are a match to TRDD3. J was trimmed by 0 bases and V by 1 base; bases with no gene match: 18. This CDR3 contains 22 residues. Germline CDR1 and CDR2: TSWWSYY and QGS. This CDR3 is CALGEQTRPLLGDTPYTDKLIF. The CDR3 bases are TGTGCTCTTGGGGAACAGACCCGTCCCCTACTGGGGGATACCCCATACACCGATAAACTCATCTTT.

By sample fraction, this clone is large (0.1 to 1%). This chain links TRDV1 with TRDJ1; TRDD2 is a possible D gene (5 bases). Trimming removed 4 bases at V and 2 bases at J, with 8 bases between. There are 13 residues in the CDR3. Germline V CDR1 and CDR2: TSWWSYY, QGS. The DNA for the CDR3 is TGTGCTCTTGGGGGCCTTCATACCGATAAACTCATCTTT. Amino acid sequence: CALGGLHTDKLIF.

This clone was observed a handful of times. This sequence joins TRDV3 and TRDJ2, with 8 bases aligning to TRDD3. Trimming removed 4 bases from V and 3 bases from J; junction bases left unmatched: 22. Looked up from germline, CDR1 is TVYSNPD and CDR2 is GDNSRS (reference sequence). This CDR3 spans 19 amino acids. The CDR3 coding sequence is TGTGCCTCCCCATTTCCCGCGCGCGACTGGGGGGTTCTGACAGCACAACTCTTCTTT. Amino acids: CASPFPARDWGVLTAQLFF.

In its sample, this clone ranks as large. Other nucleotide sequences from this sample produce the same CDR3. The chain joins TRDV1 to TRDJ4; TRDD3 aligns across 13 bases. This CDR3 is built from 16 residues. V lost 7 bases and J lost 7; bases outside the gene matches: 15. Germline CDR1 and CDR2: TSWWSYY and QGS. CDR3 sequence reads: CALVPPSTGGYGILIF. The CDR3, as DNA: TGTGCTCTTGTGCCCCCGAGTACTGGGGGATACGGAATCCTGATCTTT.

This clone was picked up a small number of times. The rearrangement links TRDV1 to TRDJ1; 8 bases align to TRDD3. CDR1 is TSWWSYY, CDR2 QGS, per germline. Trimming at V came to 7 bases and at J to 3 bases, leaving 16 bases not matched to a gene. This CDR3 is 17 amino acids long. CDR3 DNA: TGTGCTCTTGCTCCTCCCTGCTGGGGGACTCGGGCCGATAAACTCATCTTT. This gives the protein CALAPPCWGTRADKLIF.

This chain joins TRAV29/DV5 and TRDJ1, with 9 nucleotides matching TRDD2. V trimming: 0 bases; J trimming: 2 bases; junction bases outside the gene matches: 20. In germline, CDR1 is NSMFDY, CDR2 ISSIKDK. This CDR3 comprises 20 residues. The CDR3 nucleotides are TGTGCAGCAAGCGCCCGCCTTCCTACGAAACTGGGGCGTAAGACCGATAAACTCATCTTT. Its protein product is CAASARLPTKLGRKTDKLIF.

By share, this clone counts as large. The chain employs TRDV1 and TRDJ1; 8 bases line up with TRDD3. The trim removed 3 bases at V and 0 bases at J, leaving 30 bases unmatched. The CDR3 has 24 amino acids. Per germline, CDR1 TSWWSYY and CDR2 QGS. CDR3 DNA: TGTGCTCTTGGGGACCGGGGTCCCCACTTTACTGGGGGTGCTCCTGGGGGGTACACCGATAAACTCATCTTT. It is translated as CALGDRGPHFTGGAPGGYTDKLIF.

This clone occurred a few times. The gene calls are TRDV1 and TRDJ1; TRDD2 is a possible D gene (6 bases). V lost 7 bases and J 0 bases, leaving 21 bases between the germline ends. CDR1 is TSWWSYY and CDR2 is QGS in the germline V gene. The CDR3 totals 17 residues. CDR3 nucleotide sequence: TGTGCTCTTGATTTGTCCTACCGGACTGGCCACACCGATAAACTCATCTTT. Translated: CALDLSYRTGHTDKLIF.

By sample share, this clone is large. The chain is built from TRDV1 and TRDJ1; no clear D gene. Trimming took off 4 bases at V and 0 bases at J, with 9 bases between the two ends. CDR3 length: 14 amino acids. Germline CDR1 TSWWSYY, CDR2 QGS. The CDR3 loop reads CALGGFTYTDKLIF. CDR3 nucleotide sequence: TGTGCTCTTGGGGGATTTACTTACACCGATAAACTCATCTTT.

About this clone: This may arise from a read error, as a much more abundant clone is one base away. This chain uses TRDV1 with TRDJ1; 13 bases line up with TRDD3. The V gene's germline CDR1 is TSWWSYY and CDR2 QGS. CDR3 length: 21 residues. V lost 4 bases and J lost 2; bases outside the gene matches: 19. The CDR3 region is CALGVTYVTYWGIRPTDKLIF. In DNA, the CDR3 is TGTGCTCTTGGGGTCACCTACGTCACGTACTGGGGGATACGCCCGACCGATAAACTCATCTTT.

This clone is large in the sample. The chain combines TRDV3 with TRDJ1; TRDD3 matches at 10 bases. This CDR3 is built from 21 residues. Germline loops: CDR1 TVYSNPD, CDR2 GDNSRS (reference sequence). After removal of 4 bases from V and 0 bases from J, the junction contained 26 bases not matched to a gene. CDR3 protein: CASRIRPVTGGSLLYTDKLIF. For the CDR3, the DNA is TGTGCCTCCAGAATCCGACCTGTTACTGGGGGATCCCTTCTGTACACCGATAAACTCATCTTT.